These 25 T cell receptor beta chains share one sample of origin, sequenced in a study of OX40 agonist ivuxolimab in advanced cancers. TCRdb keeps only in-frame clones here, not all; method: immunoSEQ multiplex PCR. The sample has some 100,000 clones, under 90% seen once. The sequencing used CD4+ or CD8+ T cells sorted from blood, collected in a trial of the OX40 agonist ivuxolimab. The receptor set was obtained from an adult with an advanced solid tumor such as melanoma, head and neck, liver or kidney cancer.

The rearrangement links TRBV30 to TRBJ1-1, with D tentatively TRBD1 (6 bases). The V end lost 0 bases, the J end lost 2 bases, and 10 bases lay between the germline ends. The CDR3 contains 14 residues. Germline V gene sequence: CDR1 GTSNPN, CDR2 SVGIG (reference sequence). The CDR3 nucleotides read TGTGCCTGGAGTGTTGGACAGTTCAACACTGAAGCTTTCTTT. This encodes CAWSVGQFNTEAFF.

This chain connects TRBV5-1 to TRBJ1-1, with TRBD1 matching 7 bases. After removal of 4 bases from V and 4 bases from J, the junction contained 4 bases not matched to a gene. The CDR3 covers 13 residues. Germline V gives CDR1 SGHRS, CDR2 YFSETQ. CDR3 bases: TGCGCCAGCAGCCCCGACAGGGCCACTGAAGCTTTCTTT. Translating gives CASSPDRATEAFF. Drawing the rest from reference TRBV5-1 and TRBJ1-1, the complete variable domain is KAGVTQTPRYLIKTRGQQVTLSCSPISGHRSVSWYQQTPGQGLQFLFEYFSETQRNKGNFPGRFSGRQFSNSRSEMNVSTLELGDSALYLCASSPDRATEAFFGQGTRLTVV.

The chain couples TRBV4-2 to TRBJ2-7, with 10 bases aligning to TRBD2. The V gene end was trimmed by 4 bases and the J gene end by 7 bases; junction bases not matched to a gene: 13. Germline CDR1 is LGHNA and CDR2 is YNFKEQ. This CDR3 region has 16 residues. This chain's CDR3 is CASSPRLAGDWGEQYF. As DNA, the CDR3 is TGTGCCAGCAGCCCACGGCTAGCGGGAGACTGGGGTGAGCAGTACTTC.

The CDR3 DNA follows: TGTGCCAGCAGCCTAGGGGGCGTTGGCTATGGCTACACCTTC. Protein product: CASSLGGVGYGYTF. The chain couples TRBV7-9 to TRBJ1-2; 7 nucleotides agree with TRBD1. Germline CDR1 SEHNR, CDR2 FQNEAQ (reference sequence). CDR3 size: 14 residues. V gave up 5 bases and J gave up 4 bases; unmatched junction bases: 7.

Details on this clone: Other DNA sequences from this sample encode an identical CDR3 as well. V gene TRBV6-1 combines with J gene TRBJ2-6; D could derive from TRBD1 or TRBD2 (5 bases each). Germline V CDR1 and CDR2: MNHNS, SASEGT. This CDR3 region has 17 residues. V was pared by 4 bases and J by 4 bases, with 17 bases between. Here the CDR3 DNA reads TGTGCCAGCAGTGGAGCCCCAACGGGGACCGGGGCCAACGTCCTGACTTTC. It yields the protein CASSGAPTGTGANVLTF.

The J gene is TRBJ2-3, the V gene TRBV21-1. TRBV21-1 is a listed pseudogene. The CDR3 runs 11 residues. The CDR3 DNA reads TGTGCCAGCAGGGGGACGGGGCCTAAGTATTTT. Translated, it gives CASRGTGPKYF.

The J gene is TRBJ2-7, the V gene TRBV2, with D maybe TRBD1 (6 bases). The CDR3 is 15 amino acids. CDR1 is SNHLY and CDR2 is FYNNEI in the germline V gene. V gave up 10 bases and J gave up 2 bases, with 21 bases separating them. As DNA, the CDR3 is TGTGCCATCTCAGGGGAAGGATCGATAGCCTACGAGCAGTACTTC. Its protein product is CAISGEGSIAYEQYF. Using reference TRBV2 and TRBJ2-7 for the parts outside the CDR3, the full variable domain is EPEVTQTPSHQVTQMGQEVILRCVPISNHLYFYWYRQILGQKVEFLVSFYNNEISEKSEIFDDQFSVERPDGSNFTLKIRSTKLEDSAMYFCAISGEGSIAYEQYFGPGTRLTVT.

The rearrangement links TRBV6-5 to TRBJ2-7, with D possibly matching TRBD1 (5 bases). The CDR3 has 13 amino acids. V gave up 5 bases and J gave up 1 base, with 9 bases separating them. Per the germline V gene, CDR1 is MNHEY and CDR2 is SVGAGI. The CDR3 sequence is CASSTGGSYEQYF. CDR3 DNA sequence: TGTGCCAGCAGTACAGGTGGTTCCTACGAGCAGTACTTC.

The rearrangement joins TRBV2 to TRBJ2-7; 9 positions agree with TRBD1. CDR1 is SNHLY, CDR2 FYNNEI, per germline. Losses at the gene ends were 2 bases for V and 2 bases for J; bases not matched to a gene: 4. The CDR3 sequence is 15 residues long. The CDR3, as DNA: TGTGCCAGCAGTGAATGGGGACAGGGCCCCTACGAGCAGTACTTC. Translating gives CASSEWGQGPYEQYF.

J is TRBJ1-5 and V is TRBV2, with no clear D. CDR1 is SNHLY, CDR2 FYNNEI, per germline. V lost 2 bases, J lost 9 bases, and 5 bases lay in between. The CDR3 covers 11 residues. CDR3: CASSERGPQHF. CDR3 DNA sequence: TGTGCCAGCAGTGAACGCGGGCCCCAGCATTTT.

This clone was observed a handful of times. The chain carries TRBV29-1 and TRBJ2-7, with 9 bases lining up with TRBD1. Germline loops: CDR1 SQVTM, CDR2 ANQGSEA. J lost 2 bases, V lost 4 bases, and 0 bases had no gene match. CDR3 length equals 12 residues. As DNA, the CDR3 is TGCAGCGTTGGGACAGGGGCCTACGAGCAGTACTTC. It encodes CSVGTGAYEQYF.

The J gene is TRBJ2-2, the V gene TRBV12-5; the D is unclear. V dropped 5 bases and J dropped 4 bases, with 17 bases sitting between them. CDR3 length equals 16 residues. Germline CDR1 and CDR2: LGHNT and FRNRAP. The CDR3 DNA reads as TGTGCTAGTGGTCCCCGTGCGGTGGAGAGCACCGGGGAGCTGTTTTTT. Its protein product is CASGPRAVESTGELFF.

The rearrangement uses TRBV9 and TRBJ2-1, with D unclear. V lost 0 bases and J lost 5, with 3 bases in between. The CDR3 covers 12 residues. CDR1 is SGDLS, CDR2 YYNGEE, per germline. The CDR3 here is CASSVDDNEQFF. In nucleotides, the CDR3 is TGTGCCAGCAGCGTAGACGACAATGAGCAGTTCTTC.

The rearrangement links TRBV19 to TRBJ2-1; 12 bases map to TRBD2. Germline CDR1 reads LNHDA; CDR2 reads SQIVND (reference sequence). This CDR3 is 18 amino acids long. V lost 4 bases, J lost 4 bases, and 11 bases stayed unmatched. The CDR3: CASSTSRLAGAGYNEQFF. CDR3 in DNA: TGTGCCAGTAGTACCTCGAGACTAGCGGGAGCGGGTTACAATGAGCAGTTCTTC. The whole variable domain, filled in from reference TRBV19 and TRBJ2-1, reads DGGITQSPKYLFRKEGQNVTLSCEQNLNHDAMYWYRQDPGQGLRLIYYSQIVNDFQKGDIAEGYSVSREKKESFPLTVTSAQKNPTAFYLCASSTSRLAGAGYNEQFFGPGTRLTVL.

The chain employs TRBV27 and TRBJ1-2; the match to TRBD1 covers 10 bases. This CDR3 comprises 17 residues. The junction had 6 bases not matched to a gene; V was cut back by 2 bases and J by 0 bases. Looked up from germline, CDR1 is MNHEY and CDR2 is SMNVEV (reference sequence). The CDR3 nucleotides are TGTGCCAGCAGTTTACCGGGACAGGGGACAGCTAACTATGGCTACACCTTC. It specifies CASSLPGQGTANYGYTF.

The J gene is TRBJ2-5, the V gene TRBV13; perhaps TRBD1 as D (5 bases). This CDR3 comprises 13 residues. The ends were cut back, 5 bases at V and 7 bases at J, with 14 bases in the middle. CDR1 and CDR2 from the germline V gene are PRHDT and FYEKMQ (reference sequence). DNA of the CDR3: TGTGCCAGCAGCCTCGGCAGGGTGGGGACCCAGTACTTC. It codes for CASSLGRVGTQYF.

This clone was seen once. The rearrangement joins TRBV19 to TRBJ2-2, with 7 nucleotides matching TRBD1. This CDR3 is built from 13 residues. The junction had 8 bases not matched to a gene; V was cut back by 7 bases and J by 9 bases. Germline lookup yields CDR1 LNHDA and CDR2 SQIVND (reference sequence). Written as DNA, the CDR3 is TGTGCCAGTACCGAATACAGGGGCAGGGAGCTGTTTTTT. Amino acid sequence: CASTEYRGRELFF.

This clone was seen a single time. The chain links TRBV7-6 to TRBJ1-2; tentative D call: TRBD1 (5 bases). Germline-derived CDR1 and CDR2 are SGHVS and FNYEAQ. The CDR3 loop spans 13 amino acids. Trimming stripped 1 base from V and 8 bases from J, with 11 bases between. CDR3 region: CASSLGGVAGYTF. The CDR3 region has the DNA TGTGCCAGCAGCTTAGGGGGGGTTGCGGGCTACACCTTC.

The chain employs TRBV2 and TRBJ1-1; 8 bases align to TRBD1. V lost 5 bases to trimming and J lost 8 bases; unmatched junction nucleotides: 7. CDR1 is SNHLY, CDR2 FYNNEI, per germline. The CDR3 runs to 13 residues. CDR3 amino acids: CASSPYRDREAFF. CDR3 bases: TGTGCCAGCAGTCCTTACCGGGACAGGGAAGCTTTCTTT.

V and J are TRBV10-3 and TRBJ2-7; no clear D. The germline gives CDR1 ENHRY, CDR2 SYGVKD. V was shortened by 2 bases and J by 1 base, with 6 bases between the two germline ends. CDR3 size: 13 residues. The CDR3 region is CAISERESYEQYF. The CDR3 region has the DNA TGTGCCATCAGTGAGCGTGAGTCCTACGAGCAGTACTTC.

This rearrangement joins TRBV19 to TRBJ2-7; D is unclear. Germline lookup yields CDR1 LNHDA and CDR2 SQIVND (reference sequence). Trimming took 6 bases from V and 5 from J, leaving 14 bases between them. The CDR3 is 13 amino acids. CDR3: CASSKQRLDEQYF. CDR3 coding DNA: TGTGCCAGTAGCAAACAGCGTTTGGACGAGCAGTACTTC.

The chain is built from TRBV7-8 and TRBJ1-2; no firm D call. CDR3 length: 12 amino acids. V lost 1 base to trimming and J lost 5 bases, with 5 bases between them. CDR1 and CDR2 (germline): SGHVS, FQNEAQ. CDR3 region: CASSLGGYGYTF. The CDR3 DNA is TGTGCCAGCAGCTTAGGGGGTTATGGCTACACCTTC.

The rearrangement joins TRBV9 to TRBJ2-7; D assignment may be TRBD1 or TRBD2 (5 bases each). The CDR3 covers 14 residues. V lost 4 bases and J lost 3, with 14 bases in between. CDR1 and CDR2 (germline): SGDLS, YYNGEE. Written as DNA, the CDR3 is TGTGCCAGCAGCCCCGGGACGAAGGGCTACGAGCAGTACTTC. It encodes CASSPGTKGYEQYF.

This clone has more than one count but fewer than ten. V gene TRBV9 combines with J gene TRBJ2-7, with a possible D match to TRBD1 (6 bases). The germline CDR1 and CDR2 sequences are SGDLS and YYNGEE. Trimming stripped 3 bases from V and 4 bases from J, with 17 bases between. This CDR3 has 15 amino acids. Here the CDR3 reads CASSASGQIHYEQYF. CDR3 DNA: TGTGCCAGCAGCGCATCAGGACAGATCCATTACGAGCAGTACTTC.

The chain joins TRBV19 to TRBJ2-1; TRBD1 is a possible D gene (5 bases). This CDR3 is built from 13 residues. The V end was cut by 0 bases, the J end by 8 bases, with 8 bases between. Germline V gene lookup returns CDR1 LNHDA and CDR2 SQIVND (reference sequence). CDR3 residues: CASSIDRVHEQFF. The CDR3 coding sequence is TGTGCCAGTAGTATAGACAGGGTCCATGAGCAGTTCTTC.